The source of this T cell receptor beta chain is a study of cytomegalovirus exposure and HLA in healthy donors. Study results and limitations: What a later analysis showed was that several of the most significant clusters appeared linked to common viral pathogens. HLA alleles were associated with 15,000 to 20,000 TCR beta sequences in a later analysis at 0.05 false discovery rate. The CMV antigen specificity of three CMV-associated chains was confirmed through in vitro analysis.

Regarding this clone: Its antigen is unknown.

Germline values: CDR1 SGHDT, CDR2 YYEEEE. The CDR3 is 17 amino acids. V was shortened by 4 bases and J by 0 bases, with 19 bases between the two germline ends. Nominal health characterized the donors when sampled, though unrecorded immune exposures were likely. In the PCR, 60 Vbeta and 13 Jbeta primers were used. Measured with immunoSEQ multiplex PCR; TCRdb has only the in-frame clones, and not every one. The sample shows 150,000 to 200,000 clones, approximately 80% of them seen only once. Source material: PBMCs. The sequence was obtained from a woman aged 40 to 55 in good health and CMV-seronegative. This sequence joins TRBV5-6 and TRBJ1-2; D remains unclear. Here the CDR3 DNA reads TGTGCCAGCAGCCGACGTCGGTCTGGGGAGACTAACTATGGCTACACCTTC. This encodes CASSRRRSGETNYGYTF.